This T cell receptor beta chain was retrieved from a study of cytomegalovirus exposure and HLA in healthy donors. Primers for the PCR totalled 60 Vbeta and 13 Jbeta. In the original processing: It was a later analysis that counted roughly 79 million unique TCR beta chains, of which 9.5 million to 14 million were shared. Produced via immunoSEQ multiplex PCR; TCRdb's table is partial and in-frame only. Clonal size and the V and J genes are those of that table, whereas D and trimming came from the DNA. Of about 83,000 clones listed, just over 70% are singletons. The CDR3 is made up of 15 amino acids. Germline loops: CDR1 LGHNA, CDR2 YSLEER. The V gene end was trimmed by 4 bases and the J gene end by 3 bases; junction bases not matched to a gene: 8.

Material: PBMCs. The genes are TRBV4-3 and TRBJ1-2; 7 bases are shared with TRBD1. The TCR originated in a man aged 55 to 70 in good health and CMV-seronegative. The CDR3 DNA follows: TGCGCCAGCAGCCCCCGGGACAGAGGGTACTATGGCTACACCTTC. This gives the protein CASSPRDRGYYGYTF.